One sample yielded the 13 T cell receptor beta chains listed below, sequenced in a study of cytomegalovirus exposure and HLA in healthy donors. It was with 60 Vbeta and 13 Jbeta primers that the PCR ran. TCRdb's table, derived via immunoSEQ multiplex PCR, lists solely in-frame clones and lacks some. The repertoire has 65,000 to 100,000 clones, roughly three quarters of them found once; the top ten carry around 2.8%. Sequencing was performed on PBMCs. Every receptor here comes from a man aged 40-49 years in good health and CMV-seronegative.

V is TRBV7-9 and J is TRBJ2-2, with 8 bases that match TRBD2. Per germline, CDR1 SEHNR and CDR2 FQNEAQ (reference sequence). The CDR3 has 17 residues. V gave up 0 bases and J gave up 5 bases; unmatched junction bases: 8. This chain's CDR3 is CASSLAGAGGVTGELFF. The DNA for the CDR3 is TGTGCCAGCAGCTTAGCCGGCGCGGGGGGTGTTACCGGGGAGCTGTTTTTT.

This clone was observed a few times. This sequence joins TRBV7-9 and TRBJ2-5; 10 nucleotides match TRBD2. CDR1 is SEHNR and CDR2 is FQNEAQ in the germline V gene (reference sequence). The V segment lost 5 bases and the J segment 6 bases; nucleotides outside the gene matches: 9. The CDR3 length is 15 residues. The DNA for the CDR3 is TGTGCCAGCAGCCCCTTGGGGACTAGCGTTAAGACCCAGTACTTC. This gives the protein CASSPLGTSVKTQYF.

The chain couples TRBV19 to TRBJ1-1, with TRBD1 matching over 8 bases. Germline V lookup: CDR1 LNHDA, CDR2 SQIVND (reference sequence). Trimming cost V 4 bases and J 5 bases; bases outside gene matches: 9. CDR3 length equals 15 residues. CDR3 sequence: CASSTNQGAGTEAFF. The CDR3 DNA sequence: TGTGCCAGTAGTACCAACCAGGGGGCTGGTACTGAAGCTTTCTTT.

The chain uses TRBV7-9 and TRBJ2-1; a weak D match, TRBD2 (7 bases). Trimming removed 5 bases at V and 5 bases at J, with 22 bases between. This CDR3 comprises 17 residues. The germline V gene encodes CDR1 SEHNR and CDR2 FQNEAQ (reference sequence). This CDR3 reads CASSPRRGGQNNNEQFF. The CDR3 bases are TGTGCCAGCAGCCCGCGTAGGGGGGGCCAAAACAACAATGAGCAGTTCTTC.

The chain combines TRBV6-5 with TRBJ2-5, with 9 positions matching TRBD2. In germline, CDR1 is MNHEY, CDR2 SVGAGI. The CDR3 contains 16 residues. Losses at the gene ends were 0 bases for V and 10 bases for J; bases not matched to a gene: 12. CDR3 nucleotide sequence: TGTGCCAGCAGTTACTCGAGTCTAGCGGGACCTAGCGACCAGTACTTC. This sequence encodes CASSYSSLAGPSDQYF.

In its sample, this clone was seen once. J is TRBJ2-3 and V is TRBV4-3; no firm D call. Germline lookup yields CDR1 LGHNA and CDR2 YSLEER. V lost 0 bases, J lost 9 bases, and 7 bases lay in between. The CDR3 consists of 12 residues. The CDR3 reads CASSQDRRTQYF. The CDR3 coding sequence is TGCGCCAGCAGCCAAGATAGAAGAACGCAGTATTTT.

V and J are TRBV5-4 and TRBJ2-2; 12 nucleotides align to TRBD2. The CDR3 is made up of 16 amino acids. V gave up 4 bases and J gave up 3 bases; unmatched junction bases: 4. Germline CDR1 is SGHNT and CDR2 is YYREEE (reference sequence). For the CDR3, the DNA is TGTGCCAGCAGCCCTAGCGGGGGGGCCGACACCGGGGAGCTGTTTTTT. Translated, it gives CASSPSGGADTGELFF.

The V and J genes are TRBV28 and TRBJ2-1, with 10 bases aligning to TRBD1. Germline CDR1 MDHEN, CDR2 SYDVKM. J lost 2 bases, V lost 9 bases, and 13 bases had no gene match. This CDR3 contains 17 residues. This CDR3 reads CASPSRLGQGAYNEQFF. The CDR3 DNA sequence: TGTGCCAGTCCCTCGAGACTAGGACAGGGGGCCTACAATGAGCAGTTCTTC.

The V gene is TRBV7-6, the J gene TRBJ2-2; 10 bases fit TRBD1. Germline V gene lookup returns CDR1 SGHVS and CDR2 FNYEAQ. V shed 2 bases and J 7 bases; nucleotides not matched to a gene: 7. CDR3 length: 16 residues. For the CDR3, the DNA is TGTGCCAGCAGCTTATTCGGGACAGGGGCTGACGGGGAGCTGTTTTTT. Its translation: CASSLFGTGADGELFF.

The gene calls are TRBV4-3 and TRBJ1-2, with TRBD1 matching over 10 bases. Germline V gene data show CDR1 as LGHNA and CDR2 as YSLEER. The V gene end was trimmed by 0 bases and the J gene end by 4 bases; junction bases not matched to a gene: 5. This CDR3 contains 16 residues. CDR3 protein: CASSQDPGTGVYGYTF. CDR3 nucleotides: TGCGCCAGCAGCCAAGATCCCGGGACAGGGGTCTATGGCTACACCTTC.

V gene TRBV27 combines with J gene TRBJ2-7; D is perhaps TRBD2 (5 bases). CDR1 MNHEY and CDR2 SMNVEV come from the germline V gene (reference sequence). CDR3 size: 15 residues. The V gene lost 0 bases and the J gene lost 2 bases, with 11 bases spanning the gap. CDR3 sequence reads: CASSLSWAGTYEQYF. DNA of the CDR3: TGTGCCAGCAGTTTATCTTGGGCGGGCACCTACGAGCAGTACTTC.

The CDR3, as DNA: TGCAGCGTTGATAGAACCATTTACAATGAGCAGTTCTTC. This gives the protein CSVDRTIYNEQFF. The genes are TRBV29-1 and TRBJ2-1; unclear D gene. Germline lookup yields CDR1 SQVTM and CDR2 ANQGSEA. There are 13 residues in the CDR3. V lost 3 bases and J lost 4, with 10 bases in between.

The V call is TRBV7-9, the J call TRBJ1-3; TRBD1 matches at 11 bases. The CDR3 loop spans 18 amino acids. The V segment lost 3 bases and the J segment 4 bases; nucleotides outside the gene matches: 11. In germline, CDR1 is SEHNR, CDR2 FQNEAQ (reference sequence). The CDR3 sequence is CASSFYLGQGASGNTIYF. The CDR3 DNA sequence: TGTGCCAGCAGCTTTTACCTAGGACAGGGGGCGTCAGGAAACACCATATATTTT.